The next 3 T cell receptor beta chains were all read from a single sample in a study of blood T cell repertoires in COVID-19. Assay used: immunoSEQ multiplex PCR; TCRdb lists only in-frame clones, some missing. The data show a few hundred thousand clones, 75% to 90% seen once. Sequencing was carried out using PBMCs or T cells enriched from blood (not recorded which). The receptors shown here come from a young man who had recovered from COVID-19.

The gene calls are TRBV12-3 or TRBV12-4 and TRBJ2-5, with a possible D match to TRBD1 (6 bases). The CDR3 spans 12 residues. Trimming left V 4 bases short and J 5 bases short, with 8 bases between. As DNA, the CDR3 is TGTGCCAGCAGTTCAGGGGCCGAGACCCAGTACTTC. This translates into CASSSGAETQYF.

The rearrangement joins TRBV30 to TRBJ2-3, with 7 bases aligning to TRBD1. The CDR3 runs 16 residues. V gave up 1 base and J gave up 2 bases; unmatched junction bases: 9. In germline, CDR1 is GTSNPN, CDR2 SVGIG (reference sequence). The CDR3 sequence is CAWSELDRVITDTQYF. The CDR3 nucleotides read TGTGCCTGGAGTGAACTAGACAGGGTTATCACAGATACGCAGTATTTT.

In its sample, this clone was seen a few times. This chain connects TRBV19 to TRBJ2-3; TRBD2 matches 8 bases. V lost 4 bases and J lost 6; bases outside the gene matches: 12. The germline V gene encodes CDR1 LNHDA and CDR2 SQIVND (reference sequence). The CDR3 covers 16 residues. The CDR3 coding sequence is TGTGCCAGTAGTAGGAGGACTAGCCGGTTTTTCGATACGCAGTATTTT. Its translation: CASSRRTSRFFDTQYF.